The present T cell receptor beta chain was sequenced within a study of T cell responses to AZD1222 COVID-19 vaccine. Whole-study findings and limits: With dominance at 160-218 and 743-854, vaccine-associated CD4 TCRs spanned spike. Mostly white British, mostly female donors; authors suggested clonal diversity may be underestimated.

Per germline, CDR1 KGHSH and CDR2 LQKENI. CDR3 length: 13 residues. Trimming took off 3 bases at V and 2 bases at J, with 7 bases between the two ends. Comments on this clone: Its target is not known. Other DNA sequences in this specimen translate into the identical CDR3.

Method: immunoSEQ multiplex PCR; TCRdb's copy keeps in-frame clones and lacks some. The sample comprises about 69,000 clones, approximately 87% of which are singletons, and about 23% rests with the top ten. The chain employs TRBV18 and TRBJ2-5; a possible D gene is TRBD1 (6 bases). Sequenced material: peripheral blood, taken 28 days after the second AZD1222 dose. The clonotype was recovered from an adult who received the AZD1222 COVID-19 vaccine. The CDR3 reads CASSPGQQETQYF. The CDR3 DNA sequence: TGTGCCAGCTCACCCGGACAGCAAGAGACCCAGTACTTC.